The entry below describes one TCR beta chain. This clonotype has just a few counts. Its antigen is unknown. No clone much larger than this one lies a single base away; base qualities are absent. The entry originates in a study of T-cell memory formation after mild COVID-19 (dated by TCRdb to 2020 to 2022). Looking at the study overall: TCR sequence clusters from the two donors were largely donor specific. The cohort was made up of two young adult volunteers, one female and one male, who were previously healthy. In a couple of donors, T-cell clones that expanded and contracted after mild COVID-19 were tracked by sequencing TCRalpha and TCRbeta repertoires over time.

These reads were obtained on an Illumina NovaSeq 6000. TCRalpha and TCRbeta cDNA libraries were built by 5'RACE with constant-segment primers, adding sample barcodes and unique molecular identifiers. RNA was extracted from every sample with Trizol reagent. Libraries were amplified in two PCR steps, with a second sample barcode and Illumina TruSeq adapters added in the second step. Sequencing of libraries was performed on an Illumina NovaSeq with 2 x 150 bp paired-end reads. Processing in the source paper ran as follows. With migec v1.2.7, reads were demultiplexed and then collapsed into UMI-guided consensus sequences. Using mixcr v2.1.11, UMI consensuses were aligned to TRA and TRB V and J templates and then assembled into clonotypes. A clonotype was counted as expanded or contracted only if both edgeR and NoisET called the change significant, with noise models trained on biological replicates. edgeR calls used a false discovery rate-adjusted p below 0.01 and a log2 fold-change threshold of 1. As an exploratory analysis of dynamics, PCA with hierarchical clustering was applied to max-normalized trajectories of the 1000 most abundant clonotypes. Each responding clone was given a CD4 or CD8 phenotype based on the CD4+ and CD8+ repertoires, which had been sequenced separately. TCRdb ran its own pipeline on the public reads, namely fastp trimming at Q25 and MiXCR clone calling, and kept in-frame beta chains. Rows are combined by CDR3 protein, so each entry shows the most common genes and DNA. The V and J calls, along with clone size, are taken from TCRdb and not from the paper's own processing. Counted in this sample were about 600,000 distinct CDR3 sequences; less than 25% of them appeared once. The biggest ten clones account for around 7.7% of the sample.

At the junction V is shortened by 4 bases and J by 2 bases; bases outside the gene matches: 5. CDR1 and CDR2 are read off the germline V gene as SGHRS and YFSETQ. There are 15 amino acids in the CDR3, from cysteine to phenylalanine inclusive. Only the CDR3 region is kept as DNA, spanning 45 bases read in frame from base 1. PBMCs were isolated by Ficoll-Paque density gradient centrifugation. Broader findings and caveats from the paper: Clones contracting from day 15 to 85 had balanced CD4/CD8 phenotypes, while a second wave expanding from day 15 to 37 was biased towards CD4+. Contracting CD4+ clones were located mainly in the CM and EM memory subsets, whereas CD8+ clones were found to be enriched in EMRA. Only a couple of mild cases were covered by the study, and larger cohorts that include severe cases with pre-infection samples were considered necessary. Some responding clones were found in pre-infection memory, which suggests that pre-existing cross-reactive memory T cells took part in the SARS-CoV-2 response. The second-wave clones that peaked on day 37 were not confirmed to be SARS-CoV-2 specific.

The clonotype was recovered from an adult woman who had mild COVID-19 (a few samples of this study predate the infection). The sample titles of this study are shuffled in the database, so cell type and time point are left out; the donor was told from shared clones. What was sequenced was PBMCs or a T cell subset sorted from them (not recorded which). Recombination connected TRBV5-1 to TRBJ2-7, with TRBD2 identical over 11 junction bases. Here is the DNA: TGCGCCAGCAGCGACGGGACTAGCGGCACCTACGAGCAGTACTTC. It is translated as CASSDGTSGTYEQYF. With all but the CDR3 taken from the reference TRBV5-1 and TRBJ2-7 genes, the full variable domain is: KAGVTQTPRYLIKTRGQQVTLSCSPISGHRSVSWYQQTPGQGLQFLFEYFSETQRNKGNFPGRFSGRQFSNSRSEMNVSTLELGDSALYLCASSDGTSGTYEQYFGPGTRLTVT.